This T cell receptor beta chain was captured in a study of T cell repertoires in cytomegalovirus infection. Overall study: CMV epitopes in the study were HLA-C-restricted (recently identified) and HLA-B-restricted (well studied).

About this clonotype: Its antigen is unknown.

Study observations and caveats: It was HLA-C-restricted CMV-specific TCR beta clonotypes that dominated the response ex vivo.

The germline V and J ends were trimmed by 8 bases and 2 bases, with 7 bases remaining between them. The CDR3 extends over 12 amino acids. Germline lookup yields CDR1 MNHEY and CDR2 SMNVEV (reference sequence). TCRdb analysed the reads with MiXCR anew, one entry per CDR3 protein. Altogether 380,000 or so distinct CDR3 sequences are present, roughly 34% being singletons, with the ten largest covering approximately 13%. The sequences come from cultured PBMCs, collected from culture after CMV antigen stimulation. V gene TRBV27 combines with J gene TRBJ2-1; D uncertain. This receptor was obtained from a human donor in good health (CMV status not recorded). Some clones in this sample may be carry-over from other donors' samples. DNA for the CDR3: TGTGCCAGCGGATACACCTACAATGAGCAGTTCTTC. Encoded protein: CASGYTYNEQFF.